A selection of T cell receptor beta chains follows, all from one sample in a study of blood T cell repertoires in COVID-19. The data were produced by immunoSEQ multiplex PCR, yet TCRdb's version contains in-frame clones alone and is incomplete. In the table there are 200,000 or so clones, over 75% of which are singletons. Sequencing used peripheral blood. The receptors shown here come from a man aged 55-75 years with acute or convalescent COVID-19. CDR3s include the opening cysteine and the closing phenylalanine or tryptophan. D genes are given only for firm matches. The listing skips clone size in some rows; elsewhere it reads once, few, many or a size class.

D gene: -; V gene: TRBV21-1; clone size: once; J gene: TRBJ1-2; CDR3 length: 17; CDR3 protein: CASSTWGGRAGNYGYTF; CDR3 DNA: TGTGCCAGCAGCACCTGGGGAGGTAGGGCCGGCAACTATGGCTACACCTTC
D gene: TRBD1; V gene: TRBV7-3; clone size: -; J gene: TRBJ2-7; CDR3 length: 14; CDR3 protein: CASSLDRGGYEQYF; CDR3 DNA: TGTGCCAGCAGCTTGGACAGGGGTGGGTACGAGCAGTACTTC
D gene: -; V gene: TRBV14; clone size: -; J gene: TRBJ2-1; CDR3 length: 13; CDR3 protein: CASNGGHYNEQFF; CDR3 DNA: TGTGCCAGTAACGGGGGGCATTACAATGAGCAGTTCTTC
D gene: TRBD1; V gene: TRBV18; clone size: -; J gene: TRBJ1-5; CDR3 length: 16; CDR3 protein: CASSPLGQGGNQPQHF; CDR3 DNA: TGTGCCAGCTCACCACTCGGACAGGGTGGCAATCAGCCCCAGCATTTT
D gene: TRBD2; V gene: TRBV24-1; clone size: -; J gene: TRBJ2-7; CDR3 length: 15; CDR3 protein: CATMFGLAGVYEQYF; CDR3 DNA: TGTGCCACCATGTTCGGACTAGCGGGAGTCTACGAGCAGTACTTC
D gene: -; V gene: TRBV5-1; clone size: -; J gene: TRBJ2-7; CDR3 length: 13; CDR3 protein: CASSLTSAYEQYF; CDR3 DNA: TGCGCCAGCAGCTTAACTTCTGCTTACGAGCAGTACTTC
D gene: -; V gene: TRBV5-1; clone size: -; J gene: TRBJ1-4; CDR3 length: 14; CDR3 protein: CASSLTGPHEKLFF; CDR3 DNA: TGCGCCAGCAGCTTGACAGGGCCACATGAAAAACTGTTTTTT
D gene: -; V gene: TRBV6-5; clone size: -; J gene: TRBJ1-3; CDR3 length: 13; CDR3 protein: CASTNPVGNTIYF; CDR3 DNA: TGTGCCAGCACCAACCCGGTTGGAAACACCATATATTTT
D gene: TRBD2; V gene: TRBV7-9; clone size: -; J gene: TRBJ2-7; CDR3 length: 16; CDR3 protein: CASSPRPGLAKDEQYF; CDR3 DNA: TGTGCCAGCAGCCCGAGGCCGGGACTAGCGAAGGACGAGCAGTACTTC
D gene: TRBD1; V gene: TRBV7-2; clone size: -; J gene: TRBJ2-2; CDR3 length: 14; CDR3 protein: CASSQRTGIGELFF; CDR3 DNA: TGTGCCAGCAGCCAAAGGACAGGGATCGGGGAGCTGTTTTTT
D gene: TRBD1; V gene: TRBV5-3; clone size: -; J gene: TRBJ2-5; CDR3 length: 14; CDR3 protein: CARSLRTGRETQYF; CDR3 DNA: TGTGCCAGAAGCTTAAGGACAGGGCGAGAGACCCAGTACTTC
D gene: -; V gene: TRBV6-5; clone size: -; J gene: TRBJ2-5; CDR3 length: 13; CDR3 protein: CASRKDRKETQYF; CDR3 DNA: TGTGCCAGCAGGAAAGACAGAAAAGAGACCCAGTACTTC
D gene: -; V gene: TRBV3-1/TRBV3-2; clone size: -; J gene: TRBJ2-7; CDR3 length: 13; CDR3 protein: CASSLLSSYEQYF; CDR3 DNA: TGTGCCAGCAGCCTTTTATCGTCCTACGAGCAGTACTTC
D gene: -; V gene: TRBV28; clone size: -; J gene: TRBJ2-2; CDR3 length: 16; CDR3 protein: CASSTSGSRRTGELFF; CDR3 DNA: TGTGCCAGCAGTACTAGTGGGAGCCGTCGCACCGGGGAGCTGTTTTTT
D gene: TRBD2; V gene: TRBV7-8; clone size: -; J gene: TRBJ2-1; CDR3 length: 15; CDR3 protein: CASSSTSGTYNEQFF; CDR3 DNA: TGTGCCAGCAGCTCGACTAGCGGGACCTACAATGAGCAGTTCTTC
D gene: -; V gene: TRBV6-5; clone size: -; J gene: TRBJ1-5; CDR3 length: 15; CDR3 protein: CASKETGSLNQPQHF; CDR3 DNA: TGTGCCAGCAAGGAGACAGGCTCTCTAAATCAGCCCCAGCATTTT
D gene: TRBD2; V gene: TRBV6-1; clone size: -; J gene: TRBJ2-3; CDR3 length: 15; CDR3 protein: CASSEFSGNADTQYF; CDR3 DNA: TGTGCCAGCAGTGAATTTAGCGGGAACGCAGATACGCAGTATTTT
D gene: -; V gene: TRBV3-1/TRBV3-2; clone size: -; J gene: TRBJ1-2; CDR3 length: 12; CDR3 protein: CASSQARVGYTF; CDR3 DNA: TGTGCCAGCAGCCAAGCAAGAGTTGGCTACACCTTC
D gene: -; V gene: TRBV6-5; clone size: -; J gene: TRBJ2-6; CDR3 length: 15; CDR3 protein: CASSQEPSGANVLTF; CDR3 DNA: TGTGCCAGCTCACAGGAACCCTCTGGGGCCAACGTCCTGACTTTC
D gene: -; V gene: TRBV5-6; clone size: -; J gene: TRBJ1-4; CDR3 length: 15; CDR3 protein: CASSLEVTGPRKLFF; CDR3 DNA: TGTGCCAGCAGCTTGGAGGTGACAGGCCCCCGAAAACTGTTTTTT
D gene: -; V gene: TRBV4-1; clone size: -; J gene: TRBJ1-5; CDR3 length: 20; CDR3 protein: CASSQVNQGPRYDSNQPQHF; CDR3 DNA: TGCGCCAGCAGCCAAGTAAATCAGGGCCCCAGGTACGATAGCAATCAGCCCCAGCATTTT
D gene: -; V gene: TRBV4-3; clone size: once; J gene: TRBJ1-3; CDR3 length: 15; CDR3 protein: CASSLGGTVGNTIYF; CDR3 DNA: TGCGCCAGCAGCCTGGGCGGGACGGTTGGAAACACCATATATTTT
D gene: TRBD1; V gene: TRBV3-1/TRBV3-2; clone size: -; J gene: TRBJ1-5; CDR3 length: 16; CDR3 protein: CASSKTGAGSNQPQHF; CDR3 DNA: TGTGCCAGCAGTAAGACAGGGGCAGGAAGCAATCAGCCCCAGCATTTT
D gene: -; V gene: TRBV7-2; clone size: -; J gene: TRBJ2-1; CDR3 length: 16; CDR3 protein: CASSLAGRSAGNEQFF; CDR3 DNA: TGTGCCAGCAGCTTAGCGGGGAGATCGGCTGGAAATGAGCAGTTCTTC
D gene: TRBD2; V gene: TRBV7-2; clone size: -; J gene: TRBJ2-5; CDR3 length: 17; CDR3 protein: CASSSSPGLAGGETQYF; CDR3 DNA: TGTGCCAGCAGCTCCTCCCCGGGACTAGCGGGAGGAGAGACCCAGTACTTC
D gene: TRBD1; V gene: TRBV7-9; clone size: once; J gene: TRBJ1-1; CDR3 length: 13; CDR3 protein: CASSRTGDTEAFF; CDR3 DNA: TGTGCCAGCAGCCGCACAGGGGACACTGAAGCTTTCTTT
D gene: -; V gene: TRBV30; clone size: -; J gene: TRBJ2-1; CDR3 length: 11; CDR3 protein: CAWSMANEQFF; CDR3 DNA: TGTGCCTGGAGTATGGCAAATGAGCAGTTCTTC
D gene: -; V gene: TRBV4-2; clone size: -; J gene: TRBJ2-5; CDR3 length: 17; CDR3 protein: CASSQEVQSRVQETQYF; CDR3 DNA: TGTGCCAGCAGCCAAGAAGTACAGAGCAGGGTCCAAGAGACCCAGTACTTC
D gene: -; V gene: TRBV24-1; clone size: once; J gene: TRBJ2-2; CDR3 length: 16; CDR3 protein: CATSDIQVPNTGELFF; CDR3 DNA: TGTGCCACCAGTGATATACAGGTACCGAACACCGGGGAGCTGTTTTTT
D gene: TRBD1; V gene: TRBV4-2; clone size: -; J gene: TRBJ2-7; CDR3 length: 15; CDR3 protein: CASSQALGQGYEQYF; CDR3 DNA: TGTGCCAGCAGCCAAGCCTTGGGACAGGGGTACGAGCAGTACTTC
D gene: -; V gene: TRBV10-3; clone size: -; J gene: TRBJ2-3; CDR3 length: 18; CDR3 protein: CAISESSPGRGGTDTQYF; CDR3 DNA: TGTGCCATCAGTGAGTCGAGCCCCGGGAGAGGGGGCACAGATACGCAGTATTTT
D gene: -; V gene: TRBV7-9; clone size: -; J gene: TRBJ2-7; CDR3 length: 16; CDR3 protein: CASSLSPQGYRYEQYF; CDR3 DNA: TGTGCCAGCAGCTTATCTCCGCAGGGGTATCGCTACGAGCAGTACTTC
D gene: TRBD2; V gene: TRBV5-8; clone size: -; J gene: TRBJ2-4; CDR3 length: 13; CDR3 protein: CASSEGRENIQYF; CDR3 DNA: TGTGCCAGCAGCGAGGGGCGGGAGAACATTCAGTACTTC
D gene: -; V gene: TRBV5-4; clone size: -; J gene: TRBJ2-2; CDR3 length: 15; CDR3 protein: CASSLTGTNTGELFF; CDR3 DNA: TGTGCCAGCAGCTTGACAGGAACCAACACCGGGGAGCTGTTTTTT
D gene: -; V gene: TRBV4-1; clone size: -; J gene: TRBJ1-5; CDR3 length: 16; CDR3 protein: CASSQDPPGGLQPQHF; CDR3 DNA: TGCGCCAGCAGCCAAGATCCGCCGGGGGGCCTTCAGCCCCAGCATTTT
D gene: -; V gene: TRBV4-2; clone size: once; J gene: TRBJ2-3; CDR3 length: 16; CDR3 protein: CASSPLGAGVTDTQYF; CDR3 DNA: TGTGCCAGCAGCCCCCTCGGTGCAGGTGTGACAGATACGCAGTATTTT
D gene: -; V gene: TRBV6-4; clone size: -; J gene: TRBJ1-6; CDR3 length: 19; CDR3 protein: CASSDSKAGQRTYNSPLHF; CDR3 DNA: TGTGCCAGCAGTGACTCAAAGGCTGGACAGAGGACCTATAATTCACCCCTCCACTTT
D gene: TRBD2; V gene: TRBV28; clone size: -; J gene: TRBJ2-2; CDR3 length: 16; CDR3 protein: CASSSLAGVGTGELFF; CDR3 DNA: TGTGCCAGCAGTTCCTTAGCGGGAGTAGGTACCGGGGAGCTGTTTTTT
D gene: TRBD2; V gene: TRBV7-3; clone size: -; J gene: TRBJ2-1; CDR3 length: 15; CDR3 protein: CASSFGLAGLNEQFF; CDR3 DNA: TGTGCCAGCAGCTTTGGACTAGCGGGACTCAATGAGCAGTTCTTC
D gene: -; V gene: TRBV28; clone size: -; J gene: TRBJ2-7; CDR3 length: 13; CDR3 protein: CASTNLGVGEQYF; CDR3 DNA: TGTGCCAGCACTAACCTAGGGGTTGGCGAGCAGTACTTC
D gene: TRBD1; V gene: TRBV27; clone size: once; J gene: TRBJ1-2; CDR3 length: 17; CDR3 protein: CASSSTGTGGTNYGYTF; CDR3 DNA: TGTGCCAGCAGTTCCACGGGGACAGGGGGGACTAACTATGGCTACACCTTC
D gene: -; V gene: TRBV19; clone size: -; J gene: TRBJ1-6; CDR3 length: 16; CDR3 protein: CASSISLTSVGSPLHF; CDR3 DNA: TGTGCCAGTAGTATTTCCTTGACATCGGTGGGTTCACCCCTCCACTTT
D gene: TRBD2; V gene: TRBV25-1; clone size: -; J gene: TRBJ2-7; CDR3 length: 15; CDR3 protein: CASSESLAGMYEQYF; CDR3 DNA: TGTGCCAGCAGTGAATCCCTAGCGGGAATGTACGAGCAGTACTTC
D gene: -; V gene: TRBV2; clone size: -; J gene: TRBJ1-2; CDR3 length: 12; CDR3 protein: CASSPPREGYTF; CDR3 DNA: TGTGCCAGCAGCCCTCCCAGGGAAGGCTACACCTTC